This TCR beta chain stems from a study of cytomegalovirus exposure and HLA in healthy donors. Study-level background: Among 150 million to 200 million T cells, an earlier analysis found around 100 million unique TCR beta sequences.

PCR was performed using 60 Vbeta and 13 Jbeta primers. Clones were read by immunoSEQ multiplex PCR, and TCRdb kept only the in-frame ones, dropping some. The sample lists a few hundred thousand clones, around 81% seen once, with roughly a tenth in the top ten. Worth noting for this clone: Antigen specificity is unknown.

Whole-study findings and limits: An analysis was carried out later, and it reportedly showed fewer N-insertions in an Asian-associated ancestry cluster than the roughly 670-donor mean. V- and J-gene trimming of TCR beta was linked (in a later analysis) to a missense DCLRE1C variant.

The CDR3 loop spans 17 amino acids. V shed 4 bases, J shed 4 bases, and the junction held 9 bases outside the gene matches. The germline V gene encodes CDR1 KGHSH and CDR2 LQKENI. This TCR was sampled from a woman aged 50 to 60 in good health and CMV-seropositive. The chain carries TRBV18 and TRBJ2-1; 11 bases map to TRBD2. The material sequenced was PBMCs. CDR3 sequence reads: CASSLKSGTSGYNEQFF. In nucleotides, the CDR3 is TGTGCCAGCTCACTGAAATCCGGGACTAGCGGTTACAATGAGCAGTTCTTC.